The present T cell receptor beta chain was sequenced within a study of cytomegalovirus exposure and HLA in healthy donors. PCR employed 60 Vbeta and 13 Jbeta primers. The assay was immunoSEQ multiplex PCR, and TCRdb's table has in-frame clones only and misses some. The sample lists approximately 200,000 clones; 84% were seen once. Note on this clone: What it binds is unknown.

Whole-study findings and limits: The classifier was said to identify cytomegalovirus status with high specificity and sensitivity. Common viral pathogens seemed, in a later analysis, to connect with several of the most significant clusters.

The sequenced sample consisted of PBMCs. This clonotype was sampled from a boy aged 10-17 years in good health and CMV-seronegative.

For the CDR3, the DNA is TGTGCCAGCAGCTTACCCCCAACAGGGACCATGAACACTGAAGCTTTCTTT. Its translation: CASSLPPTGTMNTEAFF. This chain connects TRBV13 to TRBJ1-1; TRBD1 is a possible D gene (6 bases). The CDR3 length is 17 residues. The V end was cut by 2 bases, the J end by 0 bases, with 16 bases between. Germline-derived CDR1 and CDR2 are PRHDT and FYEKMQ (reference sequence). The full variable domain, completed using reference TRBV13 and TRBJ1-1, is AAGVIQSPRHLIKEKRETATLKCYPIPRHDTVYWYQQGPGQDPQFLISFYEKMQSDKGSIPDRFSAQQFSDYHSELNMSSLELGDSALYFCASSLPPTGTMNTEAFFGQGTRLTVV.